Included here is one T cell receptor beta chain sequence, with context. The antigen is undetermined. The germline V and J ends were trimmed by 5 bases and 2 bases, with 18 bases remaining between them. CDR1 is KGHDR, CDR2 SFDVKD, per germline. The CDR3 spans 17 residues. The sample belongs to a study of T cell responses to AZD1222 COVID-19 vaccine. Study outcomes and limitations: Seropositivity was recorded at baseline in only 6 or 7 AZD1222 recipients. Breadth and depth of Spike-specific TCRs rose after two AZD1222 doses. Dominant at 160-218 and 743-854, vaccine-associated CD4 TCRs also spanned spike. Nearly half of spike-specific TCRs reportedly go after variant regions that carry no mutations.

Generated by immunoSEQ multiplex PCR, the TCRdb table keeps only in-frame clones and is missing some. The sample gives 150,000 to 190,000 clones, around nine tenths of which show up once; 5.5% to 8% is in the top ten. This receptor was obtained from an adult who had recovered from COVID-19. The sample was peripheral blood, taken after recovery from COVID-19. The chain combines TRBV24-1 with TRBJ1-5; the D gene is possibly TRBD1 (6 bases). The CDR3 coding sequence is TGTGCCACCAGTGCCAGGGGTTCGGGCATTGGCAATCAGCCCCAGCATTTT. It yields the protein CATSARGSGIGNQPQHF.